The 3 T cell receptor beta chains below come from one sample, sequenced in a study of blood T cell repertoires in COVID-19. TCRdb's table, derived via immunoSEQ multiplex PCR, lists solely in-frame clones and lacks some. The sample holds over 150,000 clones, roughly 89% seen once. Sequenced material: peripheral blood. All receptors come from a man aged 45-65 years with acute or convalescent COVID-19.

V usage is TRBV4-1 and J usage is TRBJ1-1; D is possibly TRBD1 (6 bases). Germline CDR1 is MGHRA and CDR2 is YSYEKL. CDR3 length: 14 amino acids. V dropped 3 bases and J dropped 6 bases, with 14 bases sitting between them. CDR3 region: CASSHPDRRAEAFF. The CDR3 DNA reads TGCGCCAGCAGCCACCCGGACAGAAGGGCTGAAGCTTTCTTT.

The chain has TRBV21-1 and TRBJ2-2; the D segment call TRBD2 is taken from the table without a DNA check. TRBV21-1 is classified as a pseudogene. This CDR3 is built from 20 residues. Written as DNA, the CDR3 is TGTGCCAGCAGCAAAGTAGGGACCCGGACTTCGACAGCGGGCACCGGGGAGCTGTTTTTT. It translates to CASSKVGTRTSTAGTGELFF.

The CDR3 DNA follows: TGCGCCAGCAGCTTGCTTCCAGGGGGCGCCGAAGCTTTCTTT. As protein: CASSLLPGGAEAFF. V gene TRBV5-1 combines with J gene TRBJ1-1, with TRBD1 matching over 8 bases. The CDR3 runs to 14 residues. CDR1 SGHRS and CDR2 YFSETQ come from the germline V gene. V shed 1 base and J 8 bases; nucleotides not matched to a gene: 7.